This is a list of T cell receptor beta chains from one sample in a study of post-analysis software for immune sequencing data. Each CDR3 protein is one row after TCRdb ran MiXCR on the PCR reads. This sample yields about 770,000 distinct CDR3 sequences, of which just over 45% are seen a single time; 4.9% belongs to the top ten. Source material: blood. Receptors originate from a girl aged 5-17 years with multiple sclerosis. CDR3s include the opening cysteine and the closing phenylalanine or tryptophan. D genes are given only for firm matches. The size field is filled for only some rows; it gives once, few, many or a size class.

abundance	v_gene	d_gene	j_gene	CDR3aa	CDR3nt
-	TRBV29-1	-	TRBJ2-7	CRTTTWGGPICYEQYF	TGCAGGACAACAACCTGGGGAGGACCTATTTGCTACGAGCAGTACTTC
few	TRBV10-3	-	TRBJ2-7	CAPCIWLGVGEQYF	TGTGCCCCCTGCATCTGGTTAGGGGTAGGGGAGCAGTACTTC
-	TRBV12-3/TRBV12-4	-	TRBJ1-1	CASSAGHTEAFF	TGTGCCAGCAGCGCAGGGCACACTGAAGCTTTCTTT
few	TRBV7-7	-	TRBJ2-1	CASSPQAGLYNEQFF	TGTGCTAGCAGTCCACAGGCGGGGTTATACAATGAGCAGTTCTTC
once	TRBV6-6	-	TRBJ1-1	CASRAVGTEAFF	TGTGCCAGCAGGGCCGTTGGGACTGAAGCTTTCTTT
-	TRBV9	TRBD2	TRBJ2-7	CTSSVGLAGGEQYF	TGTACCAGCAGCGTTGGACTAGCGGGAGGGGAGCAGTACTTC
-	TRBV7-9	-	TRBJ2-7	CASRPDAGIYEQYF	TGTGCCAGCAGACCTGACGCCGGGATCTACGAGCAGTACTTC
few	TRBV18	-	TRBJ2-5	CASSPRGPQETQYF	TGTGCCAGCTCACCCCGGGGACCGCAAGAGACCCAGTACTTC
-	TRBV6-1	TRBD1	TRBJ1-5	CASRSKGGTGKSSNQPQHF	TGTGCCAGCAGGTCAAAGGGCGGGACAGGGAAGAGTAGCAATCAGCCCCAGCATTTT
-	TRBV7-9	-	TRBJ2-4	CASSTDKNLAKNIQYF	TGTGCCAGCAGCACTGATAAAAATCTAGCCAAAAACATTCAGTACTTC
-	TRBV7-3	TRBD2	TRBJ2-3	CASSQTGLGSDTQYF	TGTGCCAGCAGCCAGACCGGACTAGGCTCAGATACGCAGTATTTT
-	TRBV6-5	-	TRBJ2-7	CASSSPGYPSYEQYF	TGTGCCAGCAGTTCACCGGGTTACCCCTCCTACGAGCAGTACTTC
-	TRBV11-3	-	TRBJ1-1	CASSLAGGAGNTEAFF	TGTGCCAGCAGCTTAGCTGGGGGCGCTGGAAACACTGAAGCTTTCTTT
few	TRBV29-1	TRBD1	TRBJ1-2	CSVGTGGNYGYTF	TGCAGCGTTGGGACAGGGGGCAACTATGGCTACACCTTC
-	TRBV7-8	-	TRBJ2-7	CASSPWADEQYF	TGTGCCAGCAGCCCTTGGGCGGACGAGCAGTACTTC
-	TRBV20-1	TRBD1	TRBJ1-2	CSARDTGGKGYTF	TGCAGTGCTAGAGATACAGGGGGAAAGGGCTACACCTTC
few	TRBV10-3	TRBD1	TRBJ2-7	CAITPDRDKGNNHEQYF	TGTGCCATCACCCCGGACAGGGATAAGGGAAACAACCACGAGCAGTACTTC
few	TRBV6-1	TRBD2	TRBJ2-1	CASSEGTSGRNEQFF	TGTGCCAGCAGTGAAGGGACTAGCGGGAGGAATGAGCAGTTCTTC
-	TRBV7-2	TRBD1	TRBJ2-7	CASSPRMAGGSYEQYF	TGTGCCAGCAGCCCCCGAATGGCAGGGGGCTCCTACGAGCAGTACTTC
-	TRBV7-9	-	TRBJ2-1	CASSGWSVPGKEAGHNEQFF	TGTGCCAGCAGCGGTTGGTCGGTTCCTGGCAAGGAGGCCGGTCACAATGAGCAGTTCTTC
few	TRBV7-2	-	TRBJ1-4	CASSGRRGEKLFF	TGTGCCAGCAGCGGGCGGCGCGGTGAAAAACTGTTTTTT
-	TRBV20-1	TRBD2	TRBJ2-1	CSASSLAGTLNEQFF	TGCAGTGCCAGCTCCCTAGCGGGGACATTGAATGAGCAGTTCTTC
-	TRBV29-1	-	TRBJ2-3	CSVGQTLSYTDTQYF	TGCAGCGTTGGGCAGACCCTATCGTACACAGATACGCAGTATTTT
few	TRBV6-2/TRBV6-3	-	TRBJ1-2	CASTEERSSRYGYTF	TGTGCCAGCACCGAGGAAAGGAGTTCTCGTTATGGCTACACCTTC
-	TRBV20-1	TRBD2	TRBJ2-5	CSALRLAGFQETQYF	TGCAGTGCTCTTAGACTAGCGGGTTTCCAAGAGACCCAGTACTTC
-	TRBV20-1	-	TRBJ1-1	CSASTYTEAFF	TGCAGTGCTAGTACTTACACTGAAGCTTTCTTT
-	TRBV7-9	TRBD1	TRBJ2-7	CASSTGQGRSYEQYF	TGTGCCAGCAGCACCGGACAGGGGAGATCCTACGAGCAGTACTTC
-	TRBV24-1	TRBD2	TRBJ2-3	CATSDFGGSSDTQYF	TGTGCCACCAGTGATTTCGGCGGGAGTTCAGATACGCAGTATTTT
few	TRBV6-5	TRBD2	TRBJ2-3	CASSQSGGPSTDTQYF	TGTGCCAGCAGTCAGAGCGGGGGACCTAGCACAGATACGCAGTATTTT
-	TRBV9	TRBD2	TRBJ2-5	CASSKTSGRAQETQYF	TGTGCCAGCAGCAAGACTAGCGGGAGGGCACAAGAGACCCAGTACTTC
-	TRBV7-9	-	TRBJ2-1	CATTPWEDEQFF	TGTGCCACGACCCCGTGGGAAGATGAGCAGTTCTTC
few	TRBV11-2	-	TRBJ2-7	CASSLAQPYEQYF	TGTGCCAGCAGCTTAGCGCAACCCTACGAGCAGTACTTC
-	TRBV28	TRBD1	TRBJ2-5	CASSRRTGRETQYF	TGTGCCAGCAGTAGAAGGACAGGGAGAGAGACCCAGTACTTC
once	TRBV9	TRBD2	TRBJ2-1	CASSGGLAGNYNEQFF	TGTGCCAGCAGCGGGGGACTAGCGGGAAACTACAATGAGCAGTTCTTC
-	TRBV2	-	TRBJ1-4	CASSDGAKGGEKLFF	TGTGCCAGCAGTGACGGGGCCAAGGGCGGTGAAAAACTGTTTTTT
-	TRBV10-3	-	TRBJ2-7	CAISPGATYEQYF	TGTGCCATCAGCCCCGGGGCTACCTACGAGCAGTACTTC
-	TRBV28	-	TRBJ2-4	CASTPGGTVYGKNIQYF	TGTGCCAGCACCCCCGGGGGGACAGTGTATGGCAAAAACATTCAGTACTTC
-	TRBV7-8	TRBD2	TRBJ2-1	CASSPSGSANEQFF	TGTGCCAGCAGTCCAAGCGGGAGCGCCAATGAGCAGTTCTTC
few	TRBV11-2	TRBD2	TRBJ2-7	CASSEYAGGNYEQYF	TGTGCCAGCAGCGAATACGCGGGAGGGAACTACGAGCAGTACTTC
-	TRBV1	-	TRBJ2-5	CTSSHQDQGDQETQYF	TGCACCAGCAGCCATCAAGACCAGGGGGATCAGGAGACCCAGTACTTC
-	TRBV12-3/TRBV12-4	-	TRBJ1-6	CASRIRMDSPLHF	TGTGCCAGCAGGATCCGGATGGATTCACCCCTCCACTTT
-	TRBV20-1	-	TRBJ2-7	CSARDRSVSSYEQYF	TGCAGTGCTAGAGATCGGAGCGTGAGCTCCTACGAGCAGTACTTC
-	TRBV12-3/TRBV12-4	TRBD1	TRBJ1-5	CASSPNTGDETQHF	TGTGCCAGCAGTCCCAATACAGGGGACGAGACCCAGCATTTT
few	TRBV24-1	TRBD2	TRBJ2-1	CATSDATSGRLNEQFF	TGTGCCACCAGTGATGCGACTAGCGGGAGACTCAATGAGCAGTTCTTC
few	TRBV29-1	-	TRBJ2-1	CSVRTPPGNEQFF	TGCAGCGTCCGGACCCCCCCGGGGAATGAGCAGTTCTTC
few	TRBV29-1	-	TRBJ1-2	CSALTLGGSYGYTF	TGCAGCGCTCTGACCTTGGGCGGATCCTATGGCTACACCTTC
-	TRBV27	TRBD2	TRBJ2-5	CASRAGTSNQETQYF	TGTGCCAGCAGGGCCGGGACTAGCAACCAAGAGACCCAGTACTTC
few	TRBV12-3/TRBV12-4	-	TRBJ2-5	CASSKPRATQETQYF	TGTGCCAGCAGTAAACCCAGAGCTACTCAAGAGACCCAGTACTTC
few	TRBV3-1	-	TRBJ2-7	CASSLQRSYEQYF	TGTGCCAGCAGCCTTCAAAGGTCCTACGAGCAGTACTTC
-	TRBV15	TRBD2	TRBJ2-1	CATSRESGRTNEQFF	TGTGCCACCAGCAGAGAAAGCGGGAGGACCAATGAGCAGTTCTTC
-	TRBV7-8	-	TRBJ2-7	CASSRNSGPPYEQYF	TGTGCCAGCAGCCGGAACAGCGGACCTCCCTACGAGCAGTACTTC